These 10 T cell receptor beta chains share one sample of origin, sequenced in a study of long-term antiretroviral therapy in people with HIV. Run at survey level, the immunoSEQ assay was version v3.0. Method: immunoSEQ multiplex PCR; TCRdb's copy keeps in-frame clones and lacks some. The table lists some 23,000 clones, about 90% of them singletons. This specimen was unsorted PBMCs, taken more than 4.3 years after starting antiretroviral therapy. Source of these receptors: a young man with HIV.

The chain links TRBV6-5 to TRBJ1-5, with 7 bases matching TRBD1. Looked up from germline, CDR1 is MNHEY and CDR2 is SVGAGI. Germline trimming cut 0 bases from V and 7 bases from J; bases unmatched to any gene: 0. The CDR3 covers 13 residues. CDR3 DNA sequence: TGTGCCAGCAGTTACTCGACAGGGCAGCCCCAGCATTTT. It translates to CASSYSTGQPQHF.

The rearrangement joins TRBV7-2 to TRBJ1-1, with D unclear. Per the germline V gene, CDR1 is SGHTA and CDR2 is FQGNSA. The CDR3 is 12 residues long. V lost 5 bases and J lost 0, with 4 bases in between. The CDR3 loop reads CASSRVNTEAFF. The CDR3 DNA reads TGTGCCAGCAGCCGAGTGAACACTGAAGCTTTCTTT. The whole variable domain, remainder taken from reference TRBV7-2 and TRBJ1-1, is GAGVSQSPSNKVTEKGKDVELRCDPISGHTALYWYRQSLGQGLEFLIYFQGNSAPDKSGLPSDRFSAERTGGSVSTLTIQRTQQEDSAVYLCASSRVNTEAFFGQGTRLTVV.

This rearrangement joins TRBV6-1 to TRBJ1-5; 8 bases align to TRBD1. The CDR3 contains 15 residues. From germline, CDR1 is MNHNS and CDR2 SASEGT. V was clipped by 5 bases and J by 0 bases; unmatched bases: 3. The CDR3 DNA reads TGTGCCAGCAGTTGGGACAGGACTAGCAATCAGCCCCAGCATTTT. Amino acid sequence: CASSWDRTSNQPQHF.

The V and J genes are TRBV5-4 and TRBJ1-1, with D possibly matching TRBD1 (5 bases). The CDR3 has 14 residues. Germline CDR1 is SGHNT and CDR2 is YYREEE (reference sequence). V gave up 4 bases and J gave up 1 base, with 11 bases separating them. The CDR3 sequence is CASSHRGENTEAFF. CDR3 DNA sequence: TGTGCCAGCAGCCACCGGGGGGAGAACACTGAAGCTTTCTTT.

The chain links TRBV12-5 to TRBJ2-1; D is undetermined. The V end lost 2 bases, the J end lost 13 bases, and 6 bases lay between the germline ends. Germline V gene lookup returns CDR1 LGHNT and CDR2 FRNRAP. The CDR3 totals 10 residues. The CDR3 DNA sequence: TGTGCTAGTGGTTTGAGTCCCCAGTTCTTC. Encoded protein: CASGLSPQFF.

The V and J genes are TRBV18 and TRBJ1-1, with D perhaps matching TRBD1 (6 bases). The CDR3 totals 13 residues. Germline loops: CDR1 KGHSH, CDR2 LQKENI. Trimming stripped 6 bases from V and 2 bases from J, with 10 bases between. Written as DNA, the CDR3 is TGTGCCAGCTCCGAACAGGGAAACACTGAAGCTTTCTTT. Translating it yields CASSEQGNTEAFF.

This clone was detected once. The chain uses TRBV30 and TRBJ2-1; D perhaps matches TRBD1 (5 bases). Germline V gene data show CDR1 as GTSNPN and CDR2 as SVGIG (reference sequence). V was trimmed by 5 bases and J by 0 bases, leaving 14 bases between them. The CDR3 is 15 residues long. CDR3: CAWVPLGLSYNEQFF. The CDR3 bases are TGTGCCTGGGTTCCCCTGGGGCTCTCCTACAATGAGCAGTTCTTC.

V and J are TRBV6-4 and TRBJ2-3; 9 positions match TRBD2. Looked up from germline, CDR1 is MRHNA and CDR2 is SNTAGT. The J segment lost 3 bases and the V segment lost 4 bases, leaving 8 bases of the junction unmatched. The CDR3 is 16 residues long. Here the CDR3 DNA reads TGTGCCAGCAGTGCCTTAGCGGGAGACAGGACAGATACGCAGTATTTT. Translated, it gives CASSALAGDRTDTQYF.

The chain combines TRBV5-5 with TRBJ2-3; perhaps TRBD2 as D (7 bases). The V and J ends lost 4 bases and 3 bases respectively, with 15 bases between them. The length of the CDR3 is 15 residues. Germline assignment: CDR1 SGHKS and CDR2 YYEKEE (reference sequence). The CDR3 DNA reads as TGTGCCAGCAGCCCAGGGGAGGGATGGACAGATACGCAGTATTTT. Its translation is CASSPGEGWTDTQYF.

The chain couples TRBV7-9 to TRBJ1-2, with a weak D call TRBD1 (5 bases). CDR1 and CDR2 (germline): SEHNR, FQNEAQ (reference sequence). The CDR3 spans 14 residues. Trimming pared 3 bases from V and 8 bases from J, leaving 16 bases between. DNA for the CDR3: TGTGCCAGCAGCTTTCTGCAGGGAGGGAGAGGCTACACCTTC. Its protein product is CASSFLQGGRGYTF.